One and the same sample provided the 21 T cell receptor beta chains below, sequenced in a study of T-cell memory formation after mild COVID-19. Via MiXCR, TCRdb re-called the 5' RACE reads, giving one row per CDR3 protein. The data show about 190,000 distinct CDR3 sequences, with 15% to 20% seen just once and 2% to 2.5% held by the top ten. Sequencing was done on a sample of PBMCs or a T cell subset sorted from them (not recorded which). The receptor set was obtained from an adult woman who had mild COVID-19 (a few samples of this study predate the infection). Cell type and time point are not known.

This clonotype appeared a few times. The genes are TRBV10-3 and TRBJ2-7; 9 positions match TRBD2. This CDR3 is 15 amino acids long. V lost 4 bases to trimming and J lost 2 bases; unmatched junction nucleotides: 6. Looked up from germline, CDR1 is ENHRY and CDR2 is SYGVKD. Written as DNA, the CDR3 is TGTGCCATCAGTGCGCGGGAGGGGACTCCCTACGAGCAGTACTTC. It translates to CAISAREGTPYEQYF.

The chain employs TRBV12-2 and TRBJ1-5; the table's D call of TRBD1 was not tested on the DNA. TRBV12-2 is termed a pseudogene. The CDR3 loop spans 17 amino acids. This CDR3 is CASRFGGDKSVPGPQHF. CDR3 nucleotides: TGTGCAAGTCGCTTCGGGGGGGACAAGTCCGTTCCTGGGCCCCAGCATTTT.

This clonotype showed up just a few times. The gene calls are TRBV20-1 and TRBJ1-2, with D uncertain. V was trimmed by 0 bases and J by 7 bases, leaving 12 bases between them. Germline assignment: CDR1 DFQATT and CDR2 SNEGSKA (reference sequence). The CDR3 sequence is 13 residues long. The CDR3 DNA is TGCAGTGCTAGAGAAAGGACCCGGGGTGGCTACACCTTC. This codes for CSARERTRGGYTF.

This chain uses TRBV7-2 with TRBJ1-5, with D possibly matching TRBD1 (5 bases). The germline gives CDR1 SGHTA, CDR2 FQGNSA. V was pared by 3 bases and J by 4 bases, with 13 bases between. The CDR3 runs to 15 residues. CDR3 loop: CASSLGPMTNQPQHF. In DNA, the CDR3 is TGTGCCAGCAGCTTGGGACCGATGACAAATCAGCCCCAGCATTTT.

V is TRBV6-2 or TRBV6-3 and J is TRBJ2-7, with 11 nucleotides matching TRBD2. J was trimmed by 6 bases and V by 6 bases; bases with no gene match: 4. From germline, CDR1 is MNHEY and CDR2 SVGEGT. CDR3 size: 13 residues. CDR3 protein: CASRGTSGGEQYF. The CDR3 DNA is TGTGCCAGCAGAGGGACTAGCGGTGGCGAGCAGTACTTC.

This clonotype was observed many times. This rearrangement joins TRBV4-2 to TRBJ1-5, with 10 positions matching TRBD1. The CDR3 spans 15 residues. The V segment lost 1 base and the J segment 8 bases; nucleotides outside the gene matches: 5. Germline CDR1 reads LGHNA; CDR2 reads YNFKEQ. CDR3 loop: CASSQGQGASEPQHF. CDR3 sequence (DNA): TGTGCCAGCAGCCAAGGACAGGGGGCGAGTGAGCCCCAGCATTTT.

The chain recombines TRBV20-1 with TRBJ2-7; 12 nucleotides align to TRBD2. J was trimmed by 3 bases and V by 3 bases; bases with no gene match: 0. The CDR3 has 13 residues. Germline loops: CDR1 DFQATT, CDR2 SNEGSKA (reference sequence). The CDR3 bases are TGCAGTGCTAGGACTAGCGGGGGCTACGAGCAGTACTTC. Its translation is CSARTSGGYEQYF.

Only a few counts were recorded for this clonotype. Here the CDR3 reads CASTTGVFADTQYF. In DNA, the CDR3 is TGTGCCAGCACAACAGGGGTATTTGCAGATACGCAGTATTTT. The V and J genes are TRBV2 and TRBJ2-3; 7 positions match TRBD1. Germline CDR1 and CDR2: SNHLY and FYNNEI. Germline trimming cut 7 bases from V and 4 bases from J; bases unmatched to any gene: 8. The CDR3 covers 14 residues. The full variable domain, its missing parts supplied by reference TRBV2 and TRBJ2-3, is EPEVTQTPSHQVTQMGQEVILRCVPISNHLYFYWYRQILGQKVEFLVSFYNNEISEKSEIFDDQFSVERPDGSNFTLKIRSTKLEDSAMYFCASTTGVFADTQYFGPGTRLTVL.

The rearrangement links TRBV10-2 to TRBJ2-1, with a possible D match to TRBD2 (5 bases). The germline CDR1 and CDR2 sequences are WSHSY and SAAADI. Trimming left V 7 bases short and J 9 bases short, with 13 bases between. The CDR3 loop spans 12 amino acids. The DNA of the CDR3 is TGCGCCAGCAAGCTAGCCGCTGGTGAGCAGTTCTTC. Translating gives CASKLAAGEQFF.

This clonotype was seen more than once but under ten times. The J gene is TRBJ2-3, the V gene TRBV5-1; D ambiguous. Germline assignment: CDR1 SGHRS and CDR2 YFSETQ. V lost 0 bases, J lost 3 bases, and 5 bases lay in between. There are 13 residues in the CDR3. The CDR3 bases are TGCGCCAGCAGCTTGGCGGTTACAGATACGCAGTATTTT. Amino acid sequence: CASSLAVTDTQYF. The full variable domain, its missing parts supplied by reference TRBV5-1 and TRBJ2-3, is KAGVTQTPRYLIKTRGQQVTLSCSPISGHRSVSWYQQTPGQGLQFLFEYFSETQRNKGNFPGRFSGRQFSNSRSEMNVSTLELGDSALYLCASSLAVTDTQYFGPGTRLTVL.

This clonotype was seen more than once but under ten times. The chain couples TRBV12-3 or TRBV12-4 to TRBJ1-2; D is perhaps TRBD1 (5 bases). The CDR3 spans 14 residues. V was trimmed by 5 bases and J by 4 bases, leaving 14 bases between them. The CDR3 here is CASSPPGWGYGYTF. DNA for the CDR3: TGTGCCAGCAGTCCACCAGGGTGGGGCTATGGCTACACCTTC.

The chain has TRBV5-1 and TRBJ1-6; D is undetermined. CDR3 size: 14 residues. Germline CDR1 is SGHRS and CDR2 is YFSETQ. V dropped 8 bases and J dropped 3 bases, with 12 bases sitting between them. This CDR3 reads CASTLEGYNSPLHF. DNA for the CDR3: TGCGCCAGTACCCTCGAGGGCTATAATTCACCCCTCCACTTT.

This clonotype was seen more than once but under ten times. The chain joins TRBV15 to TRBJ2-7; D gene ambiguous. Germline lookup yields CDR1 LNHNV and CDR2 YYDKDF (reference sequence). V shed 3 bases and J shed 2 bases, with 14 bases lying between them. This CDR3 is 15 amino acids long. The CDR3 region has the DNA TGTGCCACCAGCAGCCAACGACGGAATACCTACGAGCAGTACTTC. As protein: CATSSQRRNTYEQYF. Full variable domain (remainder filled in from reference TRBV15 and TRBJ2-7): DAMVIQNPRYQVTQFGKPVTLSCSQTLNHNVMYWYQQKSSQAPKLLFHYYDKDFNNEADTPDNFQSRRPNTSFCFLDIRSPGLGDTAMYLCATSSQRRNTYEQYFGPGTRLTVT.

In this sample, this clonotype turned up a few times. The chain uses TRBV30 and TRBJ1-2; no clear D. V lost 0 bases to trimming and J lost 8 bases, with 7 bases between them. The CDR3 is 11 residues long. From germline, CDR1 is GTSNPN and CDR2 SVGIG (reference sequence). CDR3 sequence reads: CAWSVKWGYTF. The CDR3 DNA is TGTGCCTGGAGTGTAAAGTGGGGCTACACCTTC.

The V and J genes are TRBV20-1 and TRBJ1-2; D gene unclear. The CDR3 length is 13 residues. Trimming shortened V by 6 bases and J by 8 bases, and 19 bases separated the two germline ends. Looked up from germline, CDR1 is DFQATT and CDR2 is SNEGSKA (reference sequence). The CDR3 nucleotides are TGCAGTGCATCAACCGGGAGGGCATGGGGCTACACCTTC. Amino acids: CSASTGRAWGYTF.

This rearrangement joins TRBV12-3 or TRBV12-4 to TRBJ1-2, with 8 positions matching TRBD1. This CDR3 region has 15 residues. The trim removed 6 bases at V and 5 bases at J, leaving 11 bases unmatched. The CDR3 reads CASSSSPGTGYGYTF. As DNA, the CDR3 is TGTGCCAGCAGCTCGAGCCCCGGGACAGGATATGGCTACACCTTC.

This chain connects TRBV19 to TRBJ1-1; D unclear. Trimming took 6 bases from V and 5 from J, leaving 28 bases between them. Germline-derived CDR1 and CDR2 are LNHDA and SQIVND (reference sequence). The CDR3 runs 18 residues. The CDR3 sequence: CASRTTPLGGLGRTEAFF. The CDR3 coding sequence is TGTGCCAGTAGAACAACACCCCTAGGTGGGTTGGGTCGGACTGAAGCTTTCTTT.

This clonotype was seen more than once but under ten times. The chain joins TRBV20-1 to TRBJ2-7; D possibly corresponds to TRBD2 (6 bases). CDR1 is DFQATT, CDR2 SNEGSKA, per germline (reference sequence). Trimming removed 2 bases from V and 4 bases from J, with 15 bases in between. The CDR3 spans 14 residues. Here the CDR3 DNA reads TGCAGTGCTAGATCGCGGGGACCGCGGTACGAGCAGTACTTC. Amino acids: CSARSRGPRYEQYF.

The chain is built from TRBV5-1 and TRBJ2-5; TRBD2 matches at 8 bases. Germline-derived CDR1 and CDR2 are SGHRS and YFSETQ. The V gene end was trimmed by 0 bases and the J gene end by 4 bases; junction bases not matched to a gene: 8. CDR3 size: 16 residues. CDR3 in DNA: TGCGCCAGCAGCTTGGTCGGAGCGGGGGTCTTAGAGACCCAGTACTTC. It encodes CASSLVGAGVLETQYF. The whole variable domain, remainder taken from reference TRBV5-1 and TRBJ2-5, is KAGVTQTPRYLIKTRGQQVTLSCSPISGHRSVSWYQQTPGQGLQFLFEYFSETQRNKGNFPGRFSGRQFSNSRSEMNVSTLELGDSALYLCASSLVGAGVLETQYFGPGTRLLVL.

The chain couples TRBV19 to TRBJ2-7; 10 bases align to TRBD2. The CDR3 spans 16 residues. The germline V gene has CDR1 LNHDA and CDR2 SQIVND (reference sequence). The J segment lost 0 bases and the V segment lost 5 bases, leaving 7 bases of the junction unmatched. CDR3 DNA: TGTGCCAGTAGTCCCCTAGCGGGGGTTAGCTCCTACGAGCAGTACTTC. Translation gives CASSPLAGVSSYEQYF.

The CDR3 nucleotides are TGCGCCAGCAGCTTGGAGGGACAGGGATACACTGAAGCTTTCTTT. It yields the protein CASSLEGQGYTEAFF. This rearrangement joins TRBV5-1 to TRBJ1-1, with 9 nucleotides matching TRBD1. The CDR3 has 15 amino acids. Germline CDR1 and CDR2: SGHRS and YFSETQ. Trimming removed 0 bases from V and 3 bases from J; junction bases left unmatched: 3. Full variable domain (outside the CDR3, taken from reference TRBV5-1 and TRBJ1-1): KAGVTQTPRYLIKTRGQQVTLSCSPISGHRSVSWYQQTPGQGLQFLFEYFSETQRNKGNFPGRFSGRQFSNSRSEMNVSTLELGDSALYLCASSLEGQGYTEAFFGQGTRLTVV.